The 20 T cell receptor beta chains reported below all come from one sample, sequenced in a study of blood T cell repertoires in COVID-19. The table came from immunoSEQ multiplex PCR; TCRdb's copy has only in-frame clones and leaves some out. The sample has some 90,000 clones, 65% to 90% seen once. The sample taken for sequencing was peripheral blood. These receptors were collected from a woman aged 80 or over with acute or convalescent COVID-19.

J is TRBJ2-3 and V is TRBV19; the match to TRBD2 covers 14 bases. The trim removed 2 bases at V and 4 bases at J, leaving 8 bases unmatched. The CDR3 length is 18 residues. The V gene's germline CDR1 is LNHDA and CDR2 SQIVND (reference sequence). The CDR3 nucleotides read TGTGCCAGTAGTATACGTTCGACTAGCGGGGGGGCCCCAGATACGCAGTATTTT. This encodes CASSIRSTSGGAPDTQYF.

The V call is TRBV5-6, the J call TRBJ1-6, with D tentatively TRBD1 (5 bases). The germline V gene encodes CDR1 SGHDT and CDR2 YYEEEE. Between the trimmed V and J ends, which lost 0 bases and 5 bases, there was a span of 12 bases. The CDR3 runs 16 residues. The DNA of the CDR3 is TGTGCCAGCAGCTTGGAGGCAGGGTGGAATAATTCACCCCTCCACTTT. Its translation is CASSLEAGWNNSPLHF.

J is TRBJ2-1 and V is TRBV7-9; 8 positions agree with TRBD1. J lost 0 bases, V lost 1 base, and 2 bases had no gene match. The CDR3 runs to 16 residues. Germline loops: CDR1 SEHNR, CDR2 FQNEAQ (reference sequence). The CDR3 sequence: CASSLGDRSSYNEQFF. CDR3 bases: TGTGCCAGCAGCTTAGGGGACAGGAGCTCCTACAATGAGCAGTTCTTC.

The CDR3 region is CASSVTGLGYTF. The DNA for the CDR3 is TGTGCCAGCAGTGTCACAGGTCTAGGCTACACCTTC. The chain is built from TRBV2 and TRBJ1-2; possible D gene TRBD1, 5 bases. The CDR3 is made up of 12 amino acids. V was trimmed by 4 bases and J by 8 bases, leaving 11 bases between them. In germline, CDR1 is SNHLY, CDR2 FYNNEI. Combining the CDR3 with reference TRBV2 and TRBJ1-2 gives the whole variable domain EPEVTQTPSHQVTQMGQEVILRCVPISNHLYFYWYRQILGQKVEFLVSFYNNEISEKSEIFDDQFSVERPDGSNFTLKIRSTKLEDSAMYFCASSVTGLGYTFGSGTRLTVV.

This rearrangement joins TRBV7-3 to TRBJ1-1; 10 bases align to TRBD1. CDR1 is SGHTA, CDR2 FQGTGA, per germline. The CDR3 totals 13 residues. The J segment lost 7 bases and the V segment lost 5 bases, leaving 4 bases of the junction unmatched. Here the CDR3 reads CASSDRGPGEAFF. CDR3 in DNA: TGTGCCAGCAGCGACAGGGGGCCGGGTGAAGCTTTCTTT.

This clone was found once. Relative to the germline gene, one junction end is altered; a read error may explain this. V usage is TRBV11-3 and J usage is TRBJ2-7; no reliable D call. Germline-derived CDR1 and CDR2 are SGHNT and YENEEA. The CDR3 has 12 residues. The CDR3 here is CASSLVSHEQYF. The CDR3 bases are TGTGCCAGCAGCTTAGTCTCCCACGAGCAGTACTTC. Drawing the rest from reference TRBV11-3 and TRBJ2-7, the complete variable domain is EAGVVQSPRYKIIEKKQPVAFWCNPISGHNTLYWYLQNLGQGPELLIRYENEEAVDDSQLPKDRFSAERLKGVDSTLKIQPAELGDSAVYLCASSLVSHEQYFGPGTRLTVT.

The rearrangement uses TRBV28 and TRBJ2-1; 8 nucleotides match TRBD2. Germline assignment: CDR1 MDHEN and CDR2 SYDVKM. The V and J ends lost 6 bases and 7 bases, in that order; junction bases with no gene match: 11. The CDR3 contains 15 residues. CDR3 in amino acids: CASRPGGDSGNEQFF. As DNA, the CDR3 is TGTGCCAGCAGGCCCGGGGGGGATTCAGGAAATGAGCAGTTCTTC.

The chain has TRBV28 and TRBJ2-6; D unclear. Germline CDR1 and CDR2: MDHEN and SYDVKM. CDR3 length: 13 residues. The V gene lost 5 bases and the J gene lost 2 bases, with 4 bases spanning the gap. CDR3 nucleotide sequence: TGTGCCAGCAGTAAGCCTGGGGCCAACGTCCTGACTTTC. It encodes CASSKPGANVLTF.

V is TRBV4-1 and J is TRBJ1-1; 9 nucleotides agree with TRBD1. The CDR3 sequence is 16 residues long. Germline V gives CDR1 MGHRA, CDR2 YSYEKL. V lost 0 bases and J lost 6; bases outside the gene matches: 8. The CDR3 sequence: CASSQEGQGRSPEAFF. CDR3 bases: TGCGCCAGCAGCCAAGAGGGACAGGGAAGATCTCCTGAAGCTTTCTTT.

CDR3 in amino acids: CASSIIGPGGDSPLHF. CDR3 DNA: TGTGCCAGTAGTATAATCGGGCCAGGGGGAGATTCACCCCTCCACTTT. V is TRBV19 and J is TRBJ1-6, with 7 bases matching TRBD1. Germline assignment: CDR1 LNHDA and CDR2 SQIVND (reference sequence). Trimming removed 2 bases from V and 8 bases from J; junction bases left unmatched: 9. The CDR3 covers 16 residues.

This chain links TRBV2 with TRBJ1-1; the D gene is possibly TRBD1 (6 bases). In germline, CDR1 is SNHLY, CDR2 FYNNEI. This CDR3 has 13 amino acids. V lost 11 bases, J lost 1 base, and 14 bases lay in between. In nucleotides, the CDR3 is TGTGCCGGAACAAACAGGGAGAACACTGAAGCTTTCTTT. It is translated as CAGTNRENTEAFF.

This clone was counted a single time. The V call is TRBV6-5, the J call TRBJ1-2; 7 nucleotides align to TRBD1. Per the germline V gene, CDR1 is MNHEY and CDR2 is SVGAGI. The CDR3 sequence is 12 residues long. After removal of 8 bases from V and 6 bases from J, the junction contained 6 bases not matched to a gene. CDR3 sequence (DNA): TGTGCCAGCTCCACAGGGGCGGATGGCTACACCTTC. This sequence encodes CASSTGADGYTF.

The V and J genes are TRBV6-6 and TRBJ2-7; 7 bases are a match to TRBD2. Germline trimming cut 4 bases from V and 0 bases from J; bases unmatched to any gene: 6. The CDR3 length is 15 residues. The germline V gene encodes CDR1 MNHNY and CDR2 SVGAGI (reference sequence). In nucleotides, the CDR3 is TGTGCCAGCAGTTCGGCGGGGGACCGCTCCTACGAGCAGTACTTC. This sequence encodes CASSSAGDRSYEQYF.

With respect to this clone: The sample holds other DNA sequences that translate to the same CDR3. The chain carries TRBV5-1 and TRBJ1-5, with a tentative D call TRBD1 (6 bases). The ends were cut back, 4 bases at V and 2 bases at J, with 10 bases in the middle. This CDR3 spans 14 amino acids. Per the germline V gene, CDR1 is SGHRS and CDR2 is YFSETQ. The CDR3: CASSLGGGNQPQHF. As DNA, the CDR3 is TGCGCCAGCAGCCTAGGGGGGGGCAATCAGCCCCAGCATTTT. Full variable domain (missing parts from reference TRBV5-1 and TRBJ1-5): KAGVTQTPRYLIKTRGQQVTLSCSPISGHRSVSWYQQTPGQGLQFLFEYFSETQRNKGNFPGRFSGRQFSNSRSEMNVSTLELGDSALYLCASSLGGGNQPQHFGDGTRLSIL.

CDR3 sequence reads: CSASPKGTVHRPPNTGELFF. DNA for the CDR3: TGCAGTGCTAGTCCCAAAGGGACAGTTCATCGCCCTCCGAACACCGGGGAGCTGTTTTTT. V gene TRBV20-1 combines with J gene TRBJ2-2, with TRBD1 identical over 7 bases. Germline loops: CDR1 DFQATT, CDR2 SNEGSKA (reference sequence). V shed 3 bases and J 0 bases; nucleotides not matched to a gene: 19. The CDR3 runs 20 residues.

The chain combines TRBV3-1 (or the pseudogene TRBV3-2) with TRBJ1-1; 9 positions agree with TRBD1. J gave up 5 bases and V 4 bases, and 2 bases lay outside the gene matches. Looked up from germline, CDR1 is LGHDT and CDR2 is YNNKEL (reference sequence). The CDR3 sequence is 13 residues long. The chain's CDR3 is CASSLTGGTEAFF. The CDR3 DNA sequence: TGTGCCAGCAGCCTGACAGGGGGGACTGAAGCTTTCTTT.

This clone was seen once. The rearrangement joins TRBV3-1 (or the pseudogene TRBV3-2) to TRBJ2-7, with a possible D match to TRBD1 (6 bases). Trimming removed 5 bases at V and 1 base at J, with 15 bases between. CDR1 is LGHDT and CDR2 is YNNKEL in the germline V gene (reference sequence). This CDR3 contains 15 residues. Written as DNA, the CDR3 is TGTGCCAGCAGCATCCGGGACATGGGTTCCTACGAGCAGTACTTC. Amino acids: CASSIRDMGSYEQYF.

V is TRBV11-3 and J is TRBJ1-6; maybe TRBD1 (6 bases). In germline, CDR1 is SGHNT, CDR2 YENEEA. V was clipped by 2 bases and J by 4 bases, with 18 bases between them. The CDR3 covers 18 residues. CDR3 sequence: CASSLTPWGPTYNSPLHF. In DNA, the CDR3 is TGTGCCAGCAGCTTAACCCCATGGGGGCCGACTTATAATTCACCCCTCCACTTT.

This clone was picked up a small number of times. Here the CDR3 reads CASSQGLAGGPYEQYF. Written as DNA, the CDR3 is TGCGCCAGCAGCCAAGGACTAGCGGGGGGACCCTACGAGCAGTACTTC. V and J are TRBV4-1 and TRBJ2-7, with 13 bases aligning to TRBD2. Unmatched junction bases numbered 2, after V lost 1 base and J lost 2 bases. CDR1 and CDR2 (germline): MGHRA, YSYEKL. CDR3 size: 16 residues.

The CDR3 sequence is CATSDPGTYGYTF. In nucleotides, the CDR3 is TGTGCCACCAGTGACCCCGGGACTTACGGCTACACCTTC. The chain couples TRBV24-1 to TRBJ1-2; maybe TRBD1 (5 bases). Trimming shortened V by 4 bases and J by 8 bases, and 13 bases separated the two germline ends. Looked up from germline, CDR1 is KGHDR and CDR2 is SFDVKD. CDR3 length: 13 amino acids.